This TCR beta chain was captured in a study of blood T cell repertoires in COVID-19. Only in-frame clones appear in the TCRdb table, and some are missing; sequencing was by immunoSEQ multiplex PCR. The profile shows fewer than 250,000 clones, around 82% of them singletons. This clone has only one observation. The V gene's germline CDR1 is KGHSH and CDR2 LQKENI. V lost 3 bases and J lost 1; bases outside the gene matches: 5. The CDR3 covers 15 residues. Material for sequencing was PBMCs or T cells enriched from blood (not recorded which). This clonotype originated in a woman between 50 and 59 years old who had been exposed to COVID-19. The chain employs TRBV18 and TRBJ1-1; 7 bases align to TRBD1. CDR3 sequence (DNA): TGTGCCAGCTCACCTACCGGGACAGAGAACACTGAAGCTTTCTTT. The encoded protein is CASSPTGTENTEAFF. Complete variable domain (other parts from reference TRBV18 and TRBJ1-1): NAGVMQNPRHLVRRRGQEARLRCSPMKGHSHVYWYRQLPEEGLKFMVYLQKENIIDESGMPKERFSAEFPKEGPSILRIQQVVRGDSAAYFCASSPTGTENTEAFFGQGTRLTVV.